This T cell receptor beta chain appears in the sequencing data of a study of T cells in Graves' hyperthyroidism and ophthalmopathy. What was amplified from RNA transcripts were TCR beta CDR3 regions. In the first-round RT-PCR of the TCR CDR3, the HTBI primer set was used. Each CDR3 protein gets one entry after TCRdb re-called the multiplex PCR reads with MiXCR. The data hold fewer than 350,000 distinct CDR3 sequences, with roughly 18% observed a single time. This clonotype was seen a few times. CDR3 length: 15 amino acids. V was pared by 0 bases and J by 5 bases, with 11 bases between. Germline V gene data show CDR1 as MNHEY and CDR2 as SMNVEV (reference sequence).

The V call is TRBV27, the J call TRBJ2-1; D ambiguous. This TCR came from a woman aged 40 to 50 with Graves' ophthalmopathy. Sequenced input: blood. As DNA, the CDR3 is TGTGCCAGCAGTTTATCGTTTCAGGTCAACAATGAGCAGTTCTTC. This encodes CASSLSFQVNNEQFF.